This T cell receptor beta chain came from a study of cytomegalovirus exposure and HLA in healthy donors. Study-wide results and limits: An analysis that was carried out later associated 16,000 or so TCR beta sequences with HLA alleles at 0.05 false discovery rate. Sequencing likely produced, as an artifact, a cluster of highly shared sequence variants. When the data were analyzed later, several of the most significant clusters appeared to be linked to common viral pathogens.

Healthy bone marrow donors made up the donors. Primers for the PCR totalled 60 Vbeta and 13 Jbeta. Here immunoSEQ multiplex PCR was the method, and the copy in TCRdb shows in-frame clones only, minus some. There are more than 90,000 clones in the sample; 70% to 80% occur only once, and approximately 7.7% lies in the top ten. As concerns this clone: Antigen unknown.

CDR1 and CDR2 from the germline V gene are MDHEN and SYDVKM. The length of the CDR3 is 14 residues. The V gene lost 3 bases and the J gene lost 3 bases, with 9 bases spanning the gap. Sequenced sample: PBMCs. The chain is built from TRBV28 and TRBJ2-1; no reliable D call. This TCR derives from a female donor in good health and CMV-seronegative. The CDR3 DNA sequence: TGTGCCAGCAGTTTTCGATCGGTCTACAATGAGCAGTTCTTC. Protein sequence: CASSFRSVYNEQFF.